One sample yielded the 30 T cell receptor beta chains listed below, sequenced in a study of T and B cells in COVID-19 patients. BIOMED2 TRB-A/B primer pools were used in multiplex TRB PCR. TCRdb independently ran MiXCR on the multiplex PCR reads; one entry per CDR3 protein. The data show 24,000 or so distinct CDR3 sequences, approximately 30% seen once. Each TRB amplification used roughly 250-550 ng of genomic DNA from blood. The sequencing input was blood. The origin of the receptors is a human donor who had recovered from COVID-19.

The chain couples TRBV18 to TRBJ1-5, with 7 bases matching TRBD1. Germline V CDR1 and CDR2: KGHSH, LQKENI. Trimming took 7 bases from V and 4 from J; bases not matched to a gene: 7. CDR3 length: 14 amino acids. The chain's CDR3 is CASFLQGWNQPQHF. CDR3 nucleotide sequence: TGTGCCAGCTTCCTACAGGGGTGGAATCAGCCCCAGCATTTT.

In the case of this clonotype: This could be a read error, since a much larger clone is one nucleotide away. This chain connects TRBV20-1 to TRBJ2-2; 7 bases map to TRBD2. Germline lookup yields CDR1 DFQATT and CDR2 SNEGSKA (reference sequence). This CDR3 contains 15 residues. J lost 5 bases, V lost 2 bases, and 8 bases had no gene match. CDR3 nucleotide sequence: TGCAGTGCTAGACCCTGGACTAGGGGAACCGGGGAGCTGTTTTTT. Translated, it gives CSARPWTRGTGELFF.

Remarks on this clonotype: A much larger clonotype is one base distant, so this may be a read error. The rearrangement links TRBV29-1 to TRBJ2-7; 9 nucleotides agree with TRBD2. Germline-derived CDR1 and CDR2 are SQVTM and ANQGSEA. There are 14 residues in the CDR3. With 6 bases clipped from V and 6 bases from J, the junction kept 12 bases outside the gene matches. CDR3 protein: CSVDPGTSIIEQYF. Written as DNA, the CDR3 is TGCAGCGTGGACCCCGGGACTAGCATTATCGAGCAGTACTTC.

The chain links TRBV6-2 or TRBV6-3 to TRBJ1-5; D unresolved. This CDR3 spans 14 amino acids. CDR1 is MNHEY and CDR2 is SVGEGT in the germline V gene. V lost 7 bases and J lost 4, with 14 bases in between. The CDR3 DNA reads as TGTGCCAGCAACCTCGACAAGGCTAATCAGCCCCAGCATTTT. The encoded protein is CASNLDKANQPQHF.

The CDR3 protein is CASGDPSSPLHF. DNA of the CDR3: TGTGCCAGCGGGGATCCGAGTTCACCCCTCCACTTT. The V call is TRBV6-5, the J call TRBJ1-6; D unclear. Per the germline V gene, CDR1 is MNHEY and CDR2 is SVGAGI. The CDR3 contains 12 residues. Trimming pared 8 bases from V and 9 bases from J, leaving 11 bases between.

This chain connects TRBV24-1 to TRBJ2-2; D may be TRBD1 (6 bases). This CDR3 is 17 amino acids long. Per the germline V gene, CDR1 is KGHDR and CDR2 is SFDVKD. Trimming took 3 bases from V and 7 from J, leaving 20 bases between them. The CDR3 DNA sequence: TGTGCCACCAGTGATCCCGGTACAGGGTCCCGGGTCGGGGAGCTGTTTTTT. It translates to CATSDPGTGSRVGELFF.

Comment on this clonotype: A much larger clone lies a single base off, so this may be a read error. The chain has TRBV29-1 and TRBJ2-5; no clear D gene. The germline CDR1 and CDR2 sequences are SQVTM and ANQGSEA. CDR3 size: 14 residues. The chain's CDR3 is CSVKDTEYQETQYF. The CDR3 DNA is TGCAGCGTTAAAGATACGGAATACCAAGAGACCCAGTACTTC.

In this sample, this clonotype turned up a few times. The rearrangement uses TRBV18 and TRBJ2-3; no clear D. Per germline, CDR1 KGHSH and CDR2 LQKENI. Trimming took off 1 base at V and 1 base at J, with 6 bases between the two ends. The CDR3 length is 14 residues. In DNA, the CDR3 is TGTGCCAGCTCACCACTTGAGGGCACAGATACGCAGTATTTT. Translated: CASSPLEGTDTQYF.

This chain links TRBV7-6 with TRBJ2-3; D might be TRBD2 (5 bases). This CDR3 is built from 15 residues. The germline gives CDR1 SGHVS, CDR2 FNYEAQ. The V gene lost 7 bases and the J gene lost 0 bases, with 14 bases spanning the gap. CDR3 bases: TGTGCCAGCACCCAGGAGGAGGCGAGCACAGATACGCAGTATTTT. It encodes CASTQEEASTDTQYF.

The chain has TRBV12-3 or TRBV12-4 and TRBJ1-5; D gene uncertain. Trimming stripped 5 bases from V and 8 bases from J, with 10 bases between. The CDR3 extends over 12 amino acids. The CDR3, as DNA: TGTGCCAGCAGTCCTAGCCTAGAGCCCCAGCATTTT. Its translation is CASSPSLEPQHF.

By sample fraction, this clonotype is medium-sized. The CDR3 is CASTRAGEGGELFF. The CDR3 region has the DNA TGTGCCAGCACCCGAGCGGGTGAGGGCGGGGAGCTGTTTTTT. The chain is built from TRBV6-5 and TRBJ2-2; TRBD2 is a possible D gene (6 bases). Germline CDR1 and CDR2: MNHEY and SVGAGI. The CDR3 runs 14 residues. The V end lost 7 bases, the J end lost 7 bases, and 16 bases lay between the germline ends.

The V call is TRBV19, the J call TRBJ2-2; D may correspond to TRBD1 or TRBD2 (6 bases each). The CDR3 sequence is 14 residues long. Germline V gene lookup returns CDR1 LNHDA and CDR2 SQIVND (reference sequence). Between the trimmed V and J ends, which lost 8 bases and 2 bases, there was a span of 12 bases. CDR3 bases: TGTGCCAGTGGGGGGCGGGATAACACCGGGGAGCTGTTTTTT. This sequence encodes CASGGRDNTGELFF. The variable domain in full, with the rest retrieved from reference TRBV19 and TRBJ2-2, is DGGITQSPKYLFRKEGQNVTLSCEQNLNHDAMYWYRQDPGQGLRLIYYSQIVNDFQKGDIAEGYSVSREKKESFPLTVTSAQKNPTAFYLCASGGRDNTGELFFGEGSRLTVL.

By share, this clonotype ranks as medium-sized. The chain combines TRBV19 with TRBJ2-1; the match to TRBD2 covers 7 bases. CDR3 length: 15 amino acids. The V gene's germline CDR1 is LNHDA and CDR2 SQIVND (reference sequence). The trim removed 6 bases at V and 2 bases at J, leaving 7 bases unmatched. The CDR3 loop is CASRGLADPYNEQFF. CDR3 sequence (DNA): TGTGCCAGTAGGGGCCTAGCGGATCCCTACAATGAGCAGTTCTTC.

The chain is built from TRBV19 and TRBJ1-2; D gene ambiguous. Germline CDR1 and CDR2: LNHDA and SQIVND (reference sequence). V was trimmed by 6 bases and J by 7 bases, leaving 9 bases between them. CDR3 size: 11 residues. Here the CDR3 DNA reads TGTGCCAGTAGAGTTCCGGGTGGCTACACCTTC. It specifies CASRVPGGYTF.

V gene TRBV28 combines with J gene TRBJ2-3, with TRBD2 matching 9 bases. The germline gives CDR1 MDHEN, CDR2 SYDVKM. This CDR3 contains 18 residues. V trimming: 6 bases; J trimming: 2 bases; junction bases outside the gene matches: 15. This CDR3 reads CASRSPHSSSGNTDTQYF. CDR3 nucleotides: TGTGCCAGCAGAAGCCCCCACTCCTCTAGCGGGAACACAGATACGCAGTATTTT.

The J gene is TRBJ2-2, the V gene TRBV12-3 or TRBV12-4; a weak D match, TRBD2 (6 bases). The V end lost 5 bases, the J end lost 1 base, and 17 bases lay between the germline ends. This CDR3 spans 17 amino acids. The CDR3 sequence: CASSPAGGAKNTGELFF. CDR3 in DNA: TGTGCCAGCAGTCCCGCCGGGGGAGCAAAGAACACCGGGGAGCTGTTTTTT.

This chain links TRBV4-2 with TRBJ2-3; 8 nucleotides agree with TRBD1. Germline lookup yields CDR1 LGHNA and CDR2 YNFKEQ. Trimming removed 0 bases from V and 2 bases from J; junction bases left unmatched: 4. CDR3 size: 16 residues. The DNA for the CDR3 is TGTGCCAGCAGCCAAGAGGGCCAGGGGGCCACAGATACGCAGTATTTT. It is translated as CASSQEGQGATDTQYF.

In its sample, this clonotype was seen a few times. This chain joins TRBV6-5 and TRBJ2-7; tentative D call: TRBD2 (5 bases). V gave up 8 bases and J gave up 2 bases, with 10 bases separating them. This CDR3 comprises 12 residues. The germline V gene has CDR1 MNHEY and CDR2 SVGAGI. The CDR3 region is CASAGGPYEQYF. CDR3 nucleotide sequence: TGTGCCAGCGCGGGCGGTCCCTACGAGCAGTACTTC.

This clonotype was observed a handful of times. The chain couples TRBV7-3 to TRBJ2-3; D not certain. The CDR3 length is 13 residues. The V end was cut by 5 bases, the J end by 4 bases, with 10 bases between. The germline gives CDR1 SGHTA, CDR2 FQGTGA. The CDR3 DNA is TGTGCCAGCAGCCCCCTTGGGGCAGATACGCAGTATTTT. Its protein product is CASSPLGADTQYF.

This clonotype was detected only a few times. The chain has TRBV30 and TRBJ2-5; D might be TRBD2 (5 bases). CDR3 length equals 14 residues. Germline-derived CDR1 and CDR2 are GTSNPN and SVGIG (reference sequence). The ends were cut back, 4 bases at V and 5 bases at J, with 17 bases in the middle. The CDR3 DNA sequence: TGTGCCTGGATCCGGGCGGGCTCGACGGAGACCCAGTACTTC. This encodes CAWIRAGSTETQYF.

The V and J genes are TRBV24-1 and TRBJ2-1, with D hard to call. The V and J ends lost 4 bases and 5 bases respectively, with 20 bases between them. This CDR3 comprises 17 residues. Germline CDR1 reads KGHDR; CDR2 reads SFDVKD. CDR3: CATSEMTGPEVNNEQFF. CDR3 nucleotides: TGTGCCACCAGTGAAATGACCGGGCCCGAGGTAAACAATGAGCAGTTCTTC.

The CDR3 nucleotides read TGTGCCAGCAGCCAAGCGAGGGTAACCTACGAGCAGTACTTC. Translating gives CASSQARVTYEQYF. The chain links TRBV4-2 to TRBJ2-7; D may be TRBD2 (5 bases). With 1 base removed from V and 2 bases from J, the gap between germline ends came to 9 bases. CDR1 and CDR2 from the germline V gene are LGHNA and YNFKEQ. This CDR3 contains 14 residues.

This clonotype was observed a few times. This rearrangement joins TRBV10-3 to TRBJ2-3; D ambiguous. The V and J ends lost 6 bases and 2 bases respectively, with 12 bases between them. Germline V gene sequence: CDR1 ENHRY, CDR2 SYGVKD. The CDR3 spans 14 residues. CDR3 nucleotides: TGTGCCATCAGACAGCTAAACTTCACAGATACGCAGTATTTT. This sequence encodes CAIRQLNFTDTQYF.

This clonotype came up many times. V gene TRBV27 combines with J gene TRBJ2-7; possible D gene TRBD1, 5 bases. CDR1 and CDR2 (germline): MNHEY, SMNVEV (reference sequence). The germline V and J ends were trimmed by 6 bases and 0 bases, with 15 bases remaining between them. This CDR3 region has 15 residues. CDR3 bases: TGTGCCAGCAGGAATTCAGGGCCGAGCTCCTACGAGCAGTACTTC. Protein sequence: CASRNSGPSSYEQYF.

In nucleotides, the CDR3 is TGCAGTGCCCGGACTAGCGGGGCTGATCGGAACATTCAGTACTTC. Translating it yields CSARTSGADRNIQYF. The J gene is TRBJ2-4, the V gene TRBV20-1; TRBD2 agrees at 12 bases. V lost 6 bases and J lost 7; bases outside the gene matches: 10. The length of the CDR3 is 15 residues. CDR1 is DFQATT, CDR2 SNEGSKA, per germline (reference sequence).

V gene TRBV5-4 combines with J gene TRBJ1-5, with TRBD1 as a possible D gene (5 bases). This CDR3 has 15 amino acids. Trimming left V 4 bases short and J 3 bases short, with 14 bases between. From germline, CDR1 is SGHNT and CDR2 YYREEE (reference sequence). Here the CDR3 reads CASSAEVGTNQPQHF. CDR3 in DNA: TGTGCCAGCAGCGCCGAAGTGGGGACCAATCAGCCCCAGCATTTT.

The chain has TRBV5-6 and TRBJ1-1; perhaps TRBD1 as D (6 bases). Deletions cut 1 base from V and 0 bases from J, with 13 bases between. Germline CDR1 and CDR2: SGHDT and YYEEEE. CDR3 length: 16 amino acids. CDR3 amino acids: CASSLLSRGLNTEAFF. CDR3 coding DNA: TGTGCCAGCAGCTTGTTGAGTCGGGGGCTGAACACTGAAGCTTTCTTT.

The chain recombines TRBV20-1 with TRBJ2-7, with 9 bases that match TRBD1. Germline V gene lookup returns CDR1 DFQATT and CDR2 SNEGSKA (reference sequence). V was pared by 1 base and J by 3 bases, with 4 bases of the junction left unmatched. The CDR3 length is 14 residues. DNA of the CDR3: TGCAGTGCTAGAGTGCCGGGACAGGGCTACGAGCAGTACTTC. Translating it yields CSARVPGQGYEQYF.

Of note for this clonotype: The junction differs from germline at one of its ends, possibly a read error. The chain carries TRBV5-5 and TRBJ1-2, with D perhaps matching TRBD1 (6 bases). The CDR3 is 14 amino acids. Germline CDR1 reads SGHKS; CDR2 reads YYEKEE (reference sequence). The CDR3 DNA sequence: TGCGCCAGCAGCTTGGCAGGGGATTACTATGGCTACACCTTC. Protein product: CASSLAGDYYGYTF. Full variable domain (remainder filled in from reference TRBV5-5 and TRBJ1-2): DAGVTQSPTHLIKTRGQQVTLRCSPISGHKSVSWYQQVLGQGPQFIFQYYEKEERGRGNFPDRFSARQFPNYSSELNVNALLLGDSALYLCASSLAGDYYGYTFGSGTRLTVV.

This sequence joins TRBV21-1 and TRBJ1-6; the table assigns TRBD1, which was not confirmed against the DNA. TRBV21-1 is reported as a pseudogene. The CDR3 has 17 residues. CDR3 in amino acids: CASSKPRGTDYNSPLHF. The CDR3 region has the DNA TGTGCCAGCAGCAAACCAAGGGGGACAGACTATAATTCACCCCTCCACTTT.